This TCR beta chain was retrieved from a study of T cell responses to AZD1222 COVID-19 vaccine. In the study overall: Doses given second, at about 4 or about 12 weeks, were pooled.

J gave up 3 bases and V 2 bases, and 4 bases lay outside the gene matches. Germline V gene sequence: CDR1 KGHSH, CDR2 LQKENI. This CDR3 has 15 amino acids. Some clones are missing from TCRdb's copy, which holds only in-frame ones; the method was immunoSEQ multiplex PCR. The sample has about 140,000 clones; about 93% are singletons. The chain combines TRBV18 with TRBJ2-3, with 8 positions matching TRBD2. The origin of this receptor is an adult in good health. The material was peripheral blood, obtained on day 0 of AZD1222 vaccination. The CDR3: CASSPSAGATDTQYF. The CDR3 nucleotides are TGTGCCAGCTCACCATCAGCGGGGGCGACAGATACGCAGTATTTT.